Each of the 14 T cell receptor beta chains below was sequenced from the same sample in a study of cytomegalovirus exposure and HLA in healthy donors. Researchers ran the PCR with 60 Vbeta and 13 Jbeta primers. Sequenced by immunoSEQ multiplex PCR; TCRdb stores in-frame clones only, minus some. In total, the table holds more than 40,000 clones. The sequencing sample was made of PBMCs. Source of these receptors: a woman aged 40 to 49 in good health and CMV-seronegative.

The chain recombines TRBV10-3 with TRBJ2-7; 10 bases align to TRBD1. This CDR3 is 14 amino acids long. CDR1 and CDR2 (germline): ENHRY, SYGVKD. The trim removed 6 bases at V and 2 bases at J, leaving 4 bases unmatched. CDR3 DNA: TGTGCCATCAGAGAAGGGACAGGGGCCTACGAGCAGTACTTC. Its protein product is CAIREGTGAYEQYF.

This clone counts as medium-sized by frequency. The chain links TRBV20-1 to TRBJ1-2; D ambiguous. Germline loops: CDR1 DFQATT, CDR2 SNEGSKA (reference sequence). Trimming shortened V by 3 bases and J by 2 bases, and 4 bases separated the two germline ends. The CDR3 spans 11 residues. CDR3: CSASINYGYTF. The CDR3 DNA is TGCAGTGCTAGTATCAACTATGGCTACACCTTC.

The chain carries TRBV30 and TRBJ1-1, with 8 positions matching TRBD1. Germline CDR1 GTSNPN, CDR2 SVGIG (reference sequence). There are 14 residues in the CDR3. V trimming: 4 bases; J trimming: 1 base; junction bases outside the gene matches: 5. The CDR3 DNA sequence: TGTGCCTGGACGCGTGGGACAGGGAACACTGAAGCTTTCTTT. As protein: CAWTRGTGNTEAFF.

The rearrangement joins TRBV15 to TRBJ1-5, with D perhaps TRBD1 (5 bases). The germline gives CDR1 LNHNV, CDR2 YYDKDF (reference sequence). V was trimmed by 4 bases and J by 5 bases, leaving 15 bases between them. This CDR3 is built from 15 residues. The CDR3 nucleotides read TGTGCCACCAGCATGGTGGGACTCAAGGATCAGCCCCAGCATTTT. This translates into CATSMVGLKDQPQHF.

CDR3 loop: CASSGRTNEQYF. Here the CDR3 DNA reads TGTGCCAGCAGCGGGAGGACTAACGAGCAGTACTTC. This chain connects TRBV11-3 to TRBJ2-7; D is perhaps TRBD2 (6 bases). CDR1 is SGHNT, CDR2 YENEEA, per germline. With 5 bases removed from V and 5 bases from J, the gap between germline ends came to 10 bases. The length of the CDR3 is 12 residues. Variable domain in full (rest from reference TRBV11-3 and TRBJ2-7): EAGVVQSPRYKIIEKKQPVAFWCNPISGHNTLYWYLQNLGQGPELLIRYENEEAVDDSQLPKDRFSAERLKGVDSTLKIQPAELGDSAVYLCASSGRTNEQYFGPGTRLTVT.

The CDR3 DNA reads TGTGCCAGCAGCCAAGAGGGACAGGGAATTAACATTCAGTACTTC. Its protein is CASSQEGQGINIQYF. The chain uses TRBV4-2 and TRBJ2-4; 9 bases are a match to TRBD1. CDR3 length: 15 amino acids. CDR1 is LGHNA, CDR2 YNFKEQ, per germline. V was clipped by 0 bases and J by 7 bases; unmatched bases: 4.

V gene TRBV4-3 combines with J gene TRBJ2-3; 9 nucleotides align to TRBD1. Unmatched junction bases numbered 1, after V lost 0 bases and J lost 3 bases. CDR1 and CDR2 from the germline V gene are LGHNA and YSLEER. This CDR3 is built from 15 residues. Here the CDR3 reads CASSQEGQGTDTQYF. The CDR3 DNA sequence: TGCGCCAGCAGCCAAGAGGGACAGGGAACAGATACGCAGTATTTT.

The V and J genes are TRBV19 and TRBJ1-5; D call uncertain. This CDR3 contains 16 residues. Between the trimmed V and J ends, which lost 7 bases and 2 bases, there was a span of 18 bases. Germline V gene data show CDR1 as LNHDA and CDR2 as SQIVND (reference sequence). Here the CDR3 reads CASKAVAGTRNQPQHF. In DNA, the CDR3 is TGTGCCAGTAAGGCCGTGGCAGGCACTCGCAATCAGCCCCAGCATTTT.

Note on this clone: The junction departs from the called germline gene at one end, perhaps through a read error. The chain employs TRBV7-7 and TRBJ2-7; 9 positions agree with TRBD2. Germline CDR1 SSHAT, CDR2 FNYEAQ (reference sequence). The CDR3 extends over 15 amino acids. CDR3 in DNA: TGTGCTAGCAGCTTACGACTAGCGGCCTCCTACGAGCAGTACTTC. Translated: CASSLRLAASYEQYF. The whole variable domain, remainder taken from reference TRBV7-7 and TRBJ2-7, is GAGVSQSPRYKVTKRGQDVTLRCDPISSHATLYWYQQALGQGPEFLTYFNYEAQPDKSGLPSDRFSAERPEGSISTLTIQRTEQRDSAMYRCASSLRLAASYEQYFGPGTRLTVT.

The chain links TRBV15 to TRBJ2-3; 8 positions match TRBD1. Germline V gene sequence: CDR1 LNHNV, CDR2 YYDKDF (reference sequence). CDR3 length: 16 residues. The V segment lost 3 bases and the J segment 1 base; nucleotides outside the gene matches: 6. CDR3 sequence: CATSSARGRGTDTQYF. Written as DNA, the CDR3 is TGTGCCACCAGCAGCGCCAGGGGGCGCGGCACAGATACGCAGTATTTT.

The chain has TRBV5-1 and TRBJ2-5; the D is unclear. Germline V gene data show CDR1 as SGHRS and CDR2 as YFSETQ. The CDR3 covers 14 residues. V shed 0 bases and J shed 5 bases, with 11 bases lying between them. The CDR3: CASSLAPSRETQYF. The CDR3 DNA reads TGCGCCAGCAGCTTGGCTCCCTCGAGGGAGACCCAGTACTTC. Variable domain in full (rest from reference TRBV5-1 and TRBJ2-5): KAGVTQTPRYLIKTRGQQVTLSCSPISGHRSVSWYQQTPGQGLQFLFEYFSETQRNKGNFPGRFSGRQFSNSRSEMNVSTLELGDSALYLCASSLAPSRETQYFGPGTRLLVL.

CDR3 coding DNA: TGCAGCGTTGAAGATCGAGACAGGCAAGAGACCCAGTACTTC. It translates to CSVEDRDRQETQYF. The chain recombines TRBV29-1 with TRBJ2-5; perhaps TRBD1 as D (6 bases). The CDR3 has 14 residues. Germline CDR1 reads SQVTM; CDR2 reads ANQGSEA. The ends were cut back, 0 bases at V and 2 bases at J, with 10 bases in the middle.

The chain uses TRBV18 and TRBJ2-4; 7 bases fit TRBD1. With V trimmed by 1 base and J by 7 bases, 7 bases remained unmatched. CDR3 length equals 15 residues. In germline, CDR1 is KGHSH, CDR2 LQKENI. The CDR3 loop is CASSPRNDRANIQYF. The CDR3 coding sequence is TGTGCCAGCTCACCACGGAACGACAGGGCTAACATTCAGTACTTC.

The chain carries TRBV5-7 and TRBJ2-5; 13 positions match TRBD2. TRBV5-7 belongs to the ORF category, with a function that is uncertain. V lost 2 bases to trimming and J lost 5 bases; unmatched junction nucleotides: 3. This CDR3 is built from 15 residues. CDR3 coding DNA: TGTGCCAGCAGCTTATGGACTAGCGGGGGTGAGACCCAGTACTTC. It codes for CASSLWTSGGETQYF.